These 4 T cell receptor beta chains were sequenced from one sample in a study of blood T cells in healthy people across ages. Using a J-beta primer mix together with a sample-barcoded 5' primer, a second PCR was run for about 7 to 12 cycles. TCRdb re-called the 5' RACE reads through MiXCR, storing one row per CDR3 protein. The sample consists of some 900,000 distinct CDR3 sequences, about 44% of them appearing once. The sequenced sample consisted of blood. The source of these receptors is a man aged 30 to 45 in good health.

V is TRBV29-1 and J is TRBJ1-5; 7 bases match TRBD1. The CDR3 totals 14 residues. CDR1 is SQVTM and CDR2 is ANQGSEA in the germline V gene. J was trimmed by 2 bases and V by 4 bases; bases with no gene match: 5. The CDR3 region has the DNA TGCAGCGTTGTGCTGCAGGGGGGCAATCAGCCCCAGCATTTT. Translating gives CSVVLQGGNQPQHF.

This clonotype appeared a few times. V is TRBV6-5 and J is TRBJ1-2; a possible D gene is TRBD1 (5 bases). The CDR3 runs 13 residues. V was pared by 8 bases and J by 6 bases, with 16 bases between. Per germline, CDR1 MNHEY and CDR2 SVGAGI. The CDR3 DNA reads TGTGCCAGCTCACCCGGGACGGTGCATGGCTACACCTTC. Amino acid sequence: CASSPGTVHGYTF.

V gene TRBV7-8 combines with J gene TRBJ1-2; D not resolved. CDR1 and CDR2 from the germline V gene are SGHVS and FQNEAQ. The CDR3 has 14 amino acids. V gave up 0 bases and J gave up 8 bases, with 13 bases separating them. The CDR3 is CASSLAETSGGYTF. CDR3 sequence (DNA): TGTGCCAGCAGCTTAGCTGAAACGTCGGGCGGCTACACCTTC.

Concerning this clonotype itself: At one of its ends the junction is not consistent with the germline gene, which may arise from a read error. The V and J genes are TRBV14 and TRBJ2-1; a weak D match, TRBD1 (6 bases). CDR3 length: 14 residues. Germline V CDR1 and CDR2: SGHDN, FVKESK. DNA for the CDR3: TGTGCCAGAAGCCAAGGGACACGATGGTCTGAGCAGTTCTTC. This codes for CARSQGTRWSEQFF.